Sequencing of this T cell receptor beta chain was carried out in a study of blood T cells in healthy people across ages. This clonotype was counted ten times or more. Its matching antigen is unknown. Study-wide findings and caveats: Naive CD4+ cell counts and diversity both ran higher in long-lived than in aged donors.

Sample-barcoded 5' priming and a J-beta primer mix drove a second PCR of roughly 6 to 12 cycles. All cDNA molecules were each tagged by a template-switch adaptor with 12 random nucleotides. All samples yielded 3 million or more CDR3-containing paired-end reads. TCRdb fed the 5' RACE reads into MiXCR, producing one record per CDR3 protein. This table has hundreds of thousands of distinct CDR3 sequences, less than 40% appearing once. V was trimmed by 5 bases and J by 4 bases, leaving 12 bases between them. The CDR3 is 15 residues long. Germline CDR1 is SGHTA and CDR2 is FQGNSA. The source of this sequence is a woman of 80 years or more in good health. J is TRBJ2-6 and V is TRBV7-2; D remains unclear. Sequencing input: blood. CDR3 residues: CASSPRTPGANVLTF. The CDR3 nucleotides are TGTGCCAGCAGCCCTCGTACACCCGGGGCCAACGTCCTGACTTTC.